These 8 T cell receptor beta chains originate from one sample sequenced in a study of cytotoxic CD8 clonotypes in ibrutinib-treated CLL. The assay was immunoSEQ multiplex PCR, and TCRdb's table has in-frame clones only and misses some. Of roughly 150,000 clones in the sample, nearly 90% are singletons; the top ten hold roughly 3%. This sample comprised PBMCs, obtained at disease progression, from a patient treated with ibrutinib. The receptors stem from a human donor with chronic lymphocytic leukemia.

The chain employs TRBV5-8 and TRBJ2-5; maybe TRBD1 (5 bases). From germline, CDR1 is SGHTS and CDR2 YDEGEE. CDR3 size: 15 residues. The V and J ends lost 4 bases and 1 base respectively, with 14 bases between them. CDR3 sequence (DNA): TGTGCCAGCAGCCTCCAGTCAGGGTTCCAAGAGACCCAGTACTTC. Its translation is CASSLQSGFQETQYF.

Concerning this clone itself: The same CDR3 also results from other DNA sequences found in this sample. The chain recombines TRBV6-5 with TRBJ1-2; D is uncertain. This CDR3 has 13 amino acids. The germline gives CDR1 MNHEY, CDR2 SVGAGI. V dropped 2 bases and J dropped 4 bases, with 8 bases sitting between them. DNA of the CDR3: TGTGCCAGCAGTTACGACTCGGGCTATGGCTACACCTTC. It codes for CASSYDSGYGYTF.

The chain joins TRBV27 to TRBJ2-3, with a possible D match to TRBD1 (5 bases). Per the germline V gene, CDR1 is MNHEY and CDR2 is SMNVEV (reference sequence). CDR3 length equals 15 residues. Trimming removed 3 bases at V and 3 bases at J, with 13 bases between. As DNA, the CDR3 is TGTGCCAGCAGTTTTCAGGGAAGGAGTACAGATACGCAGTATTTT. It codes for CASSFQGRSTDTQYF.

The genes are TRBV7-8 and TRBJ1-5; 7 bases align to TRBD1. CDR1 is SGHVS and CDR2 is FQNEAQ in the germline V gene. This CDR3 comprises 20 residues. The V gene end was trimmed by 5 bases and the J gene end by 0 bases; junction bases not matched to a gene: 19. The CDR3 DNA is TGTGCCAGCAGCCGGCACGGTGTTCGGACAGGAGACTATAGCAATCAGCCCCAGCATTTT. Translation: CASSRHGVRTGDYSNQPQHF.

This clone was recorded only once. The chain joins TRBV4-1 to TRBJ2-1, with 14 nucleotides matching TRBD2. After removal of 6 bases from V and 7 bases from J, the junction contained 11 bases not matched to a gene. CDR3 length: 17 residues. Germline V lookup: CDR1 MGHRA, CDR2 YSYEKL. In nucleotides, the CDR3 is TGCGCCAGCAGGAGGAACACCGGGACTAGCGGGAGTAATGAGCAGTTCTTC. Translation: CASRRNTGTSGSNEQFF.

The gene calls are TRBV27 and TRBJ2-7, with 7 bases fitting TRBD1. Trimming at V came to 8 bases and at J to 4 bases, leaving 8 bases not matched to a gene. This CDR3 region has 13 residues. In germline, CDR1 is MNHEY, CDR2 SMNVEV (reference sequence). The CDR3 nucleotides read TGTGCCAGCGGATACAGGGGTTGGTACGAGCAGTACTTC. Encoded protein: CASGYRGWYEQYF.

The rearrangement links TRBV30 to TRBJ1-2; 8 nucleotides align to TRBD1. The V gene end was trimmed by 3 bases and the J gene end by 3 bases; junction bases not matched to a gene: 6. Germline CDR1 is GTSNPN and CDR2 is SVGIG (reference sequence). There are 14 residues in the CDR3. CDR3 residues: CAWSRTGRDYGYTF. CDR3 nucleotides: TGTGCCTGGAGCCGGACAGGGCGGGACTATGGCTACACCTTC.

The chain employs TRBV13 and TRBJ2-7, with TRBD2 as a possible D gene (5 bases). The V gene's germline CDR1 is PRHDT and CDR2 FYEKMQ (reference sequence). Trimming removed 2 bases from V and 0 bases from J, with 11 bases in between. This CDR3 is 15 amino acids long. For the CDR3, the DNA is TGTGCCAGCAGCTTAAGCGGAAAGACCTCCTACGAGCAGTACTTC. Translated: CASSLSGKTSYEQYF.